This T cell receptor (beta chain) was observed in a study of blood T cell repertoires in COVID-19. Across the study: Some COVID-19 samples were acute and others convalescent; all came from the United States, Italy and Spain. The analysed material was cDNA or gDNA that came from T cells, B-cell-depleted T cells, or PBMCs.

As originally analysed: Amplification with reference gene primers provided the estimates of nucleated cell counts. Method: immunoSEQ multiplex PCR; TCRdb's copy keeps in-frame clones and lacks some. V, J and clone size are those of that table, while D and trimming were read from the DNA. The sample lists some 300,000 clones, approximately 80% occurring once. This clone appeared many times. This CDR3 spans 13 amino acids. Trimming shortened V by 4 bases and J by 5 bases, and 10 bases separated the two germline ends. Looked up from germline, CDR1 is SGHRS and CDR2 is YFSETQ. This chain uses TRBV5-1 with TRBJ1-5, with a possible D match to TRBD1 (5 bases). Sequencing input: peripheral blood. This clonotype was obtained from a woman between 50 and 59 years old with active or convalescent COVID-19. CDR3 DNA: TGCGCCAGCAGCCGGACGGGGGATCAGCCCCAGCATTTT. This sequence encodes CASSRTGDQPQHF.